The sequence of this T cell receptor beta chain was determined in a study of blood T cell repertoires in COVID-19 (dated by TCRdb to 2018 to 2020). For the wider study: The collaborator samples originated in the United States, Italy and Spain and spanned the acute and convalescent phases of COVID-19. The material from the prospective study consisted of cDNA or gDNA derived from T cells, B-cell-depleted T cells, or PBMCs. The dataset comprised deeply sampled blood TCRbeta repertoires from subjects exposed to, actively infected with, or recovered from COVID-19. A freely available public database, intended as a resource for researchers studying the immune response to SARS-CoV-2, is where the repertoires were released. The samples were drawn from the first 160 participants of the ongoing ImmuneRACE study and from some 1,300 subjects provided by 6 global collaborators. Sample metadata almost always included a de-identified subject ID, COVID-19 status, age in years and sex. HLA class I and class II types, where available, came from metadata supplied by the sample provider rather than from assay-based typing.

One collaborating source in Seattle enrolled patients during active infection and followed them longitudinally through the course of disease. Collaborating institutions collected whole blood in K2EDTA tubes following their own protocols. For TCRbeta analysis, collaborators shipped samples as frozen whole blood, isolated PBMCs, or DNA extracted from either of those sample types. A note on this clone: Its antigen has not been determined. No base quality values were provided; no much bigger clone lies one nucleotide off.

Beyond this particular receptor, the publication reports: The amount of clinical and demographic metadata varied by source and participant and was provided uncurated.

Relative to germline, V is 0 bases shorter and J is 0 bases shorter, with 6 bases between their ends. CDR1 and CDR2 (MNHEY, SVGEGT) derive from the germline V gene. Including cysteine and phenylalanine, the CDR3 has 14 amino acids. Solely the CDR3 DNA is kept, with 42 bases framed from the first base. The immunoSEQ Assay, a bias-controlled multiplex PCR, was used to amplify TCRbeta CDR3 regions from genomic DNA. Processing in the source paper ran as follows. Nucleated cell counts per sample were estimated from amplification of reference gene primers within the assay. Sequence reads were collapsed and filtered to measure the absolute abundance of every unique TCRbeta CDR3 rearrangement. Productive Simpson clonality was computed per sample as the square root of Simpson's diversity index over productive rearrangements. Sourced from immuneACCESS, this table was stored by TCRdb with only in-frame sequences that have V and J called. A share of the clones is absent; for the studies checked, an unresolved V gene accounts for under half, and the remainder has no known explanation. V and J calls and clone size follow that table, whereas D and trimming were derived from the DNA. The sample profile shows a few hundred thousand clones; approximately 78% of them were found once. Together, the top ten hold around 8% of the sample.

The receptor's source is a woman aged 80 or over with COVID-19, enrolled during active disease. The sequence joins TRBV6-2 or TRBV6-3 to TRBJ2-7, with no D gene named confidently. Sequenced material: peripheral blood. The bases are TGTGCCAGCAGTTACTCAAGAGTCTCCTACGAGCAGTACTTC. The translation is CASSYSRVSYEQYF.